This TCR beta chain was sequenced during a study of tumor-infiltrating lymphocytes in primary liver carcinoma. The overall study: The patients comprised men and women between the ages of 30 and 69 years. With diameters of 4.2 to 10 cm, tumors were stage T1-T3 N0M0. Whole-study findings and limits: Tumor specimens were characterized by a significantly higher top-250-clone fraction than blood (p = 0.039).

Starting material of 450 to 500 ng total RNA yielded TCR beta cDNA via a constant-region primer. Slightly modified ARM-PCR, run as three nested multiplex PCR rounds, produced the TCR beta libraries. In the first two PCR rounds, TRBV1-TRBV30 forward primers were paired with a C-beta reverse primer, and each round lasted roughly 9 cycles. Via MiXCR, TCRdb re-called the multiplex PCR reads, giving one row per CDR3 protein. The table has roughly 120,000 distinct CDR3 sequences, roughly three fifths seen once; the top ten hold approximately 9.7%. The CDR3 runs 13 residues. The V gene's germline CDR1 is SGHAT and CDR2 FQNNGV. The J segment lost 8 bases and the V segment lost 5 bases, leaving 7 bases of the junction unmatched. Regarding this clonotype: Its antigen is not known.

Co-extraction of both nucleic acids (RNA and DNA) used 20-30 mg of unsorted bulk tissue. Resecting the tumor surgically was how the patients' primary liver carcinoma was treated. Sequenced input: liver tumor tissue from sampling region 1. Subset: tumor region T1, superior pole. The clonotype originates from an older woman with primary liver carcinoma and hepatitis B virus infection. The J gene is TRBJ2-7, the V gene TRBV11-2; TRBD2 agrees at 9 bases. The CDR3 nucleotides read TGTGCCAGCAGCACCCTAGCGGGAATACAGCAGTACTTC. This codes for CASSTLAGIQQYF.